This T cell receptor (beta chain) was profiled in a study of response to subunit inactivated influenza vaccine. Study-wide points: The authors put forward the suggestion that each seasonal influenza vaccination may bring in only a limited number of new T cells.

For this clonotype: The antigen remains unidentified.

A single record per CDR3 protein comes from TCRdb applying MiXCR to the RT-PCR reads. The sample holds about 480,000 distinct CDR3 sequences, 9.5% to 13% seen once. The length of the CDR3 is 15 residues. V dropped 3 bases and J dropped 9; count of bases not matched to a gene: 10. V and J are TRBV12-3 or TRBV12-4 and TRBJ2-1; TRBD2 matches at 8 bases. This TCR derives from a man over 45 who received an inactivated influenza vaccine. This specimen was PBMCs from blood, taken roughly 47 days after vaccination. DNA of the CDR3: TGTGCCAGCAGTTTTTTTACGGGAGGGAGGGGTGAGCAGTTCTTC. This translates into CASSFFTGGRGEQFF.